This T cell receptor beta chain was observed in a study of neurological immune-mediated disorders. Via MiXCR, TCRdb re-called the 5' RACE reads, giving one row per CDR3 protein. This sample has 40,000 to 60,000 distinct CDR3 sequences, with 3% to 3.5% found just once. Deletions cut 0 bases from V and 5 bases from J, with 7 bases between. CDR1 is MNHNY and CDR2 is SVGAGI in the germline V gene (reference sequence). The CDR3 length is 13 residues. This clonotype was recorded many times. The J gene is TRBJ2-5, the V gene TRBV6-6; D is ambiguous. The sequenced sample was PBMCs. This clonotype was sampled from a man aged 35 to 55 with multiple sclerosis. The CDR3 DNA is TGTGCCAGCAGTTACTCAGGAATGGAGACCCAGTACTTC. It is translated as CASSYSGMETQYF.